This T cell receptor beta chain was identified during a study of blood T cell repertoires in COVID-19. For the study at large: PBMCs, B-cell-depleted T cells, or T cells provided the cDNA or gDNA that made up the material.

Germline V lookup: CDR1 MNHEY, CDR2 SMNVEV (reference sequence). The V end was cut by 4 bases, the J end by 5 bases, with 15 bases between. This CDR3 region has 14 residues. Only in-frame clones appear in the TCRdb table, and some are missing; sequencing was by immunoSEQ multiplex PCR. The top ten clones hold under 1.1% of a sample with approximately 300,000 clones, 90% of them seen once. The V and J genes are TRBV27 and TRBJ2-7, with D perhaps matching TRBD1 (6 bases). The sample consisted of peripheral blood. The clonotype was recovered from a woman aged 35 to 49 with COVID-19, enrolled during active disease. CDR3 sequence reads: CASSSTGTTDEQYF. The CDR3 DNA follows: TGTGCCAGCAGTTCCACCGGGACAACGGACGAGCAGTACTTC.